This passage covers 4 T cell receptor beta chains from one sample sequenced in a study of Ad26.COV2.S vaccination and SARS-CoV-2 variants. Method: immunoSEQ multiplex PCR; TCRdb's copy keeps in-frame clones and lacks some. The sample lists 380,000 or so clones; around 82% were seen once. Treatment indicated: 15 to 20 received Ad26.COV2.S at low or high dose, single or two shots; five or six received placebo; per-sample allocation not given. On day 63 after the first injection, vaccine and placebo recipients gave samples. The sample consisted of peripheral blood, taken in a trial of Ad26.COV2.S vaccine versus placebo. Receptors were obtained from a person between 18 and 65 years old who received the Ad26.COV2.S COVID-19 vaccine or a placebo.

V gene TRBV7-9 combines with J gene TRBJ2-3; unclear D gene. Germline V gene data show CDR1 as SEHNR and CDR2 as FQNEAQ (reference sequence). The V end lost 3 bases, the J end lost 5 bases, and 15 bases lay between the germline ends. The CDR3 loop spans 15 amino acids. The CDR3, as DNA: TGTGCCAGCAGCTTTGGTATTCTTGGTGGAGATACGCAGTATTTT. As protein: CASSFGILGGDTQYF.

This chain joins TRBV28 and TRBJ1-1; maybe TRBD1 (6 bases). The CDR3 covers 14 residues. Germline V lookup: CDR1 MDHEN, CDR2 SYDVKM. V was trimmed by 1 base and J by 1 base, leaving 7 bases between them. CDR3 sequence: CASSLFRGNTEAFF. The CDR3 DNA sequence: TGTGCCAGCAGTTTATTCAGGGGGAACACTGAAGCTTTCTTT.

V and J are TRBV4-3 and TRBJ1-2; D call uncertain. The CDR3 is made up of 11 amino acids. V lost 4 bases, J lost 6 bases, and 6 bases lay in between. Germline lookup yields CDR1 LGHNA and CDR2 YSLEER. The CDR3 protein is CASSRGDGYTF. CDR3 DNA sequence: TGCGCCAGCAGCCGAGGCGATGGCTACACCTTC.

The V call is TRBV5-1, the J call TRBJ2-1, with D maybe TRBD1 (6 bases). Germline V CDR1 and CDR2: SGHRS, YFSETQ. The ends were cut back, 5 bases at V and 7 bases at J, with 16 bases in the middle. The CDR3 covers 14 residues. The CDR3 DNA is TGCGCCAGCAGGACACAGGGCCCAAGGAATGAGCAGTTCTTC. This gives the protein CASRTQGPRNEQFF.